Each of the 4 T cell receptor beta chains below was sequenced from the same sample in a study of shared clonotypes between healthy human individuals. Clones were read by immunoSEQ multiplex PCR, and TCRdb kept only the in-frame ones, dropping some. The table includes over a million clones, approximately 96% detected once. Sequenced material: naive CD4+ T cells sorted from blood. This sample's subset: CD45RA+ positively selected. The receptors shown here come from a young man in good health.

The chain employs TRBV28 and TRBJ1-2; possible D gene TRBD1, 6 bases. CDR1 and CDR2 (germline): MDHEN, SYDVKM. This CDR3 contains 13 residues. V shed 5 bases and J shed 7 bases, with 14 bases lying between them. The CDR3 protein is CASSSGWGLGYTF. In DNA form, the CDR3 reads TGTGCCAGCAGTAGCGGCTGGGGGCTTGGCTACACCTTC.

This clone has a single count. V and J are TRBV28 and TRBJ2-7, with 7 positions matching TRBD1. CDR3 length: 16 amino acids. The V gene end was trimmed by 7 bases and the J gene end by 1 base; junction bases not matched to a gene: 13. Germline CDR1 MDHEN, CDR2 SYDVKM. In DNA form, the CDR3 reads TGTGCCAGCATTCTAAAGGGGGCAGGGCCTTCCTACGAGCAGTACTTC. This encodes CASILKGAGPSYEQYF.

The chain has TRBV7-8 and TRBJ2-5, with D perhaps being TRBD1 or TRBD2 (5 bases each). The CDR3 sequence is 14 residues long. The germline gives CDR1 SGHVS, CDR2 FQNEAQ. Trimming left V 7 bases short and J 2 bases short, with 14 bases between. The CDR3, as DNA: TGTGCCAGCAACCCTCCGGGACGACAAGAGACCCAGTACTTC. Protein product: CASNPPGRQETQYF.

A note on this clone: One end of the junction is discordant with germline, which a read error may explain. This same CDR3 is encoded by further DNA sequences in the sample. The J gene is TRBJ2-3, the V gene TRBV18; 11 nucleotides match TRBD2. This CDR3 region has 17 residues. Germline CDR1 KGHSH, CDR2 LQKENI. CDR3 sequence: CASSPLPGTSGTDTQYF. The CDR3 coding sequence is TGTGCCAGCTCACCGCTTCCCGGGACTAGCGGCACGGATACGCAGTATTTT.